The 30 T cell receptor beta chains presented below share a single source sample, sequenced in a study of blood T cell repertoires in COVID-19. Generated by immunoSEQ multiplex PCR, the TCRdb table keeps only in-frame clones and is missing some. This table has over 200,000 clones, 85% appearing once. The sequencing sample was made of PBMCs or T cells enriched from blood (not recorded which). Source of these receptors: a man aged 35-49 years who had recovered from COVID-19.

J is TRBJ2-1 and V is TRBV24-1, with 11 positions matching TRBD2. Germline V gives CDR1 KGHDR, CDR2 SFDVKD. The J segment lost 7 bases and the V segment lost 2 bases, leaving 9 bases of the junction unmatched. The CDR3 loop spans 17 amino acids. CDR3 bases: TGTGCCACCAGTGATTCCTCGACTAGCGGGACGGGTAATGAGCAGTTCTTC. Protein: CATSDSSTSGTGNEQFF.

This clone was detected only once. The chain carries TRBV7-3 and TRBJ2-2; 8 nucleotides line up with TRBD1. Per germline, CDR1 SGHTA and CDR2 FQGTGA. This CDR3 has 15 amino acids. With 6 bases clipped from V and 3 bases from J, the junction kept 6 bases outside the gene matches. CDR3 sequence reads: CASSSGTGHTGELFF. CDR3 sequence (DNA): TGTGCCAGCAGTTCCGGGACAGGCCACACCGGGGAGCTGTTTTTT.

This sequence joins TRBV11-2 and TRBJ2-1, with 11 bases that match TRBD2. With 1 base clipped from V and 5 bases from J, the junction kept 4 bases outside the gene matches. This CDR3 has 16 residues. CDR1 is SGHAT and CDR2 is FQNNGV in the germline V gene. DNA for the CDR3: TGTGCCAGCAGCTTAGGTAGCGGGAGGGTCCACAATGAGCAGTTCTTC. This encodes CASSLGSGRVHNEQFF.

The chain carries TRBV9 and TRBJ2-1; 9 bases match TRBD2. The trim removed 0 bases at V and 4 bases at J, leaving 14 bases unmatched. The CDR3 sequence is 19 residues long. Germline V gene data show CDR1 as SGDLS and CDR2 as YYNGEE. For the CDR3, the DNA is TGTGCCAGCAGCGTAGCTACCGAGACTAGCGGAGACCGTTACAATGAGCAGTTCTTC. Protein sequence: CASSVATETSGDRYNEQFF.

The chain employs TRBV5-1 and TRBJ2-7, with 10 bases identical to TRBD1. Germline lookup yields CDR1 SGHRS and CDR2 YFSETQ. J gave up 3 bases and V 0 bases, and 3 bases lay outside the gene matches. This CDR3 region has 15 residues. In nucleotides, the CDR3 is TGCGCCAGCAGCTTGGCCGGGACAGGGGACTACGAGCAGTACTTC. The encoded protein is CASSLAGTGDYEQYF. The whole variable domain, remainder taken from reference TRBV5-1 and TRBJ2-7, is KAGVTQTPRYLIKTRGQQVTLSCSPISGHRSVSWYQQTPGQGLQFLFEYFSETQRNKGNFPGRFSGRQFSNSRSEMNVSTLELGDSALYLCASSLAGTGDYEQYFGPGTRLTVT.

The chain couples TRBV6-5 to TRBJ1-1; D is ambiguous. Germline CDR1 and CDR2: MNHEY and SVGAGI. V dropped 6 bases and J dropped 6 bases, with 14 bases sitting between them. CDR3 length: 13 residues. The CDR3 spells CASRFRSNSEAFF. CDR3 in DNA: TGTGCCAGCAGATTTCGGAGCAATTCTGAAGCTTTCTTT.

The chain links TRBV5-4 to TRBJ2-1; 8 bases agree with TRBD2. This CDR3 region has 15 residues. V was clipped by 0 bases and J by 8 bases; unmatched bases: 7. Germline assignment: CDR1 SGHNT and CDR2 YYREEE (reference sequence). The CDR3 is CASSLAREGKDEQFF. The CDR3 DNA is TGTGCCAGCAGCTTGGCACGGGAGGGCAAGGATGAGCAGTTCTTC. Full variable domain (missing parts from reference TRBV5-4 and TRBJ2-1): ETGVTQSPTHLIKTRGQQVTLRCSSQSGHNTVSWYQQALGQGPQFIFQYYREEENGRGNFPPRFSGLQFPNYSSELNVNALELDDSALYLCASSLAREGKDEQFFGPGTRLTVL.

The V and J genes are TRBV25-1 and TRBJ2-1; 9 nucleotides align to TRBD1. Germline V gene lookup returns CDR1 MGHDK and CDR2 SYGVNS. This CDR3 has 15 residues. J was trimmed by 8 bases and V by 5 bases; bases with no gene match: 10. The CDR3 loop reads CASSSADRGFDEQFF. The CDR3 DNA is TGTGCCAGCAGTTCGGCGGACAGGGGATTTGATGAGCAGTTCTTC.

This rearrangement joins TRBV5-1 to TRBJ2-3; tentatively, D is TRBD2 (6 bases). V was clipped by 5 bases and J by 6 bases, with 19 bases between them. This CDR3 comprises 15 residues. CDR1 is SGHRS, CDR2 YFSETQ, per germline. CDR3 loop: CASSRGPGEGDTQYF. The CDR3 DNA is TGCGCCAGCAGTCGCGGGCCGGGAGAAGGCGATACGCAGTATTTT.

The rearrangement joins TRBV3-1 (or the pseudogene TRBV3-2) to TRBJ2-7, with 8 nucleotides matching TRBD1. Germline values: CDR1 LGHDT, CDR2 YNNKEL (reference sequence). Trimming took 2 bases from V and 2 from J; bases not matched to a gene: 5. This CDR3 region has 15 residues. The CDR3 here is CASSQYQGAAYEQYF. The DNA for the CDR3 is TGTGCCAGCAGCCAATACCAGGGGGCGGCCTACGAGCAGTACTTC.

This clone was found once. V is TRBV28 and J is TRBJ1-1, with D uncertain. V lost 10 bases and J lost 1, with 7 bases in between. The V gene's germline CDR1 is MDHEN and CDR2 SYDVKM. The CDR3 runs to 11 residues. The DNA for the CDR3 is TGTGCCACTTACACGAACACTGAAGCTTTCTTT. Its protein product is CATYTNTEAFF. Using reference TRBV28 and TRBJ1-1 for the parts outside the CDR3, the full variable domain is DVKVTQSSRYLVKRTGEKVFLECVQDMDHENMFWYRQDPGLGLRLIYFSYDVKMKEKGDIPEGYSVSREKKERFSLILESASTNQTSMYLCATYTNTEAFFGQGTRLTVV.

The rearrangement joins TRBV5-1 to TRBJ2-3, with a weak D call TRBD1 (6 bases). Trimming cost V 3 bases and J 2 bases, with 13 bases left between them. The CDR3 contains 15 residues. Looked up from germline, CDR1 is SGHRS and CDR2 is YFSETQ. The CDR3 bases are TGCGCCAGCAGCTCGGGACACGCATCCACAGATACGCAGTATTTT. This gives the protein CASSSGHASTDTQYF.

This chain connects TRBV7-2 to TRBJ2-1; 7 bases match TRBD2. The germline V gene has CDR1 SGHTA and CDR2 FQGNSA. The CDR3 totals 18 residues. Trimming at V came to 2 bases and at J to 7 bases, leaving 17 bases not matched to a gene. CDR3 protein: CASSLFLLGGRAWNEQFF. In DNA, the CDR3 is TGTGCCAGCAGCTTATTTCTGCTTGGCGGGAGAGCTTGGAATGAGCAGTTCTTC.

The gene calls are TRBV18 and TRBJ2-7, with 11 bases identical to TRBD2. This CDR3 comprises 15 residues. V was pared by 6 bases and J by 7 bases, with 11 bases of the junction left unmatched. Germline CDR1 and CDR2: KGHSH and LQKENI. CDR3 in DNA: TGTGCCAGCTCGAAGGCCGGGACTAGCGGTTCTGAGCAGTACTTC. It translates to CASSKAGTSGSEQYF.

The chain uses TRBV18 and TRBJ1-1, with 10 bases aligning to TRBD1. This CDR3 is 16 amino acids long. Germline CDR1 reads KGHSH; CDR2 reads LQKENI. V dropped 0 bases and J dropped 3; count of bases not matched to a gene: 4. CDR3 DNA sequence: TGTGCCAGCTCACCACCGGGACAGGGGTTTTACACTGAAGCTTTCTTT. Its translation is CASSPPGQGFYTEAFF.

The V call is TRBV3-1 (or the pseudogene TRBV3-2), the J call TRBJ1-1, with D unresolved. The germline V gene encodes CDR1 LGHDT and CDR2 YNNKEL (reference sequence). Between the trimmed V and J ends, which lost 4 bases and 3 bases, there was a span of 12 bases. The CDR3 runs to 14 residues. As DNA, the CDR3 is TGTGCCAGCAGCCTTGGGTTGAGGTACACTGAAGCTTTCTTT. Translating gives CASSLGLRYTEAFF.

The chain recombines TRBV5-4 with TRBJ2-7, with 12 bases matching TRBD1. CDR3 size: 14 residues. Germline CDR1 SGHNT, CDR2 YYREEE (reference sequence). J gave up 4 bases and V 4 bases, and 3 bases lay outside the gene matches. The CDR3 nucleotides read TGTGCCAGCAGCCGGGACAGGGGGCGGTACGAGCAGTACTTC. Translation: CASSRDRGRYEQYF.

The chain uses TRBV5-4 and TRBJ1-1; TRBD1 is a possible D gene (6 bases). The V and J ends lost 2 bases and 1 base respectively, with 12 bases between them. The CDR3 runs 15 residues. Germline loops: CDR1 SGHNT, CDR2 YYREEE (reference sequence). This CDR3 is CASSLLTGWNTEAFF. DNA of the CDR3: TGTGCCAGCAGCTTACTGACAGGATGGAACACTGAAGCTTTCTTT.

This clone has just one count. This chain's CDR3 is CASSYYGQGNGYTF. The CDR3 DNA reads TGTGCCAGCAGTTACTATGGACAGGGGAACGGCTACACCTTC. The chain employs TRBV28 and TRBJ1-2; 9 bases are shared with TRBD1. Germline CDR1 reads MDHEN; CDR2 reads SYDVKM. The CDR3 is 14 amino acids. V shed 4 bases and J 8 bases; nucleotides not matched to a gene: 8.

V and J are TRBV29-1 and TRBJ1-1; D may be TRBD1 (6 bases). The CDR3 spans 12 residues. Germline V lookup: CDR1 SQVTM, CDR2 ANQGSEA. Trimming took 6 bases from V and 1 from J, leaving 9 bases between them. The CDR3 DNA reads TGCAGCGTCGGACAGAGGAACACTGAAGCTTTCTTT. This encodes CSVGQRNTEAFF.

The chain is built from TRBV5-1 and TRBJ2-3; 8 bases are shared with TRBD2. Germline lookup yields CDR1 SGHRS and CDR2 YFSETQ. The CDR3 length is 15 residues. V shed 4 bases, J shed 0 bases, and the junction held 4 bases outside the gene matches. The CDR3 DNA is TGCGCCAGCAGCGTACTAGCGGCTAGCACAGATACGCAGTATTTT. Its protein product is CASSVLAASTDTQYF. The variable domain in full, completed from reference TRBV5-1 and TRBJ2-3, reads KAGVTQTPRYLIKTRGQQVTLSCSPISGHRSVSWYQQTPGQGLQFLFEYFSETQRNKGNFPGRFSGRQFSNSRSEMNVSTLELGDSALYLCASSVLAASTDTQYFGPGTRLTVL.

This clone was counted a single time. The V call is TRBV28, the J call TRBJ2-2, with D perhaps TRBD1 (6 bases). V was pared by 6 bases and J by 1 base, with 9 bases between. This CDR3 region has 14 residues. The germline gives CDR1 MDHEN, CDR2 SYDVKM. The CDR3 region has the DNA TGTGCCAGCAGACGGGGACAGAACACCGGGGAGCTGTTTTTT. Protein: CASRRGQNTGELFF.

The genes are TRBV27 and TRBJ1-3; the match to TRBD1 covers 8 bases. CDR1 and CDR2 from the germline V gene are MNHEY and SMNVEV (reference sequence). The CDR3 spans 15 residues. Trimming took 6 bases from V and 2 from J; bases not matched to a gene: 6. The CDR3 region is CASSPNRGAGNTIYF. The CDR3 coding sequence is TGTGCCAGCAGCCCAAACAGGGGGGCTGGAAACACCATATATTTT.

V and J are TRBV7-2 and TRBJ1-3, with 8 bases lining up with TRBD1. The trim removed 5 bases at V and 1 base at J, leaving 10 bases unmatched. The CDR3 contains 17 residues. CDR1 is SGHTA, CDR2 FQGNSA, per germline. As DNA, the CDR3 is TGTGCCAGCAGCCAGAGACAGGGACAGGCGTCTGGAAACACCATATATTTT. This encodes CASSQRQGQASGNTIYF.

The rearrangement joins TRBV5-1 to TRBJ1-6, with unresolved D. CDR1 is SGHRS and CDR2 is YFSETQ in the germline V gene. There are 13 residues in the CDR3. V gave up 3 bases and J gave up 10 bases, with 11 bases separating them. CDR3 bases: TGCGCCAGCAGCTCCGAAGCGGGGTCACCCCTCCACTTT. Translated: CASSSEAGSPLHF.

The rearrangement joins TRBV5-1 to TRBJ1-6, with a possible D match to TRBD1 (6 bases). The V gene's germline CDR1 is SGHRS and CDR2 YFSETQ. This CDR3 is 15 amino acids long. V was trimmed by 5 bases and J by 4 bases, leaving 13 bases between them. CDR3 region: CASRESGDYNSPLHF. The CDR3 nucleotides are TGCGCCAGCAGAGAATCAGGGGATTATAATTCACCCCTCCACTTT.

The CDR3 DNA reads TGTGCCAGCAGCTTTAGCGGGATAGCCGGGGAGCTGTTTTTT. Its translation is CASSFSGIAGELFF. The chain recombines TRBV11-3 with TRBJ2-2; 8 nucleotides match TRBD2. V shed 3 bases and J 6 bases; nucleotides not matched to a gene: 3. The CDR3 spans 14 residues. Germline V gene lookup returns CDR1 SGHNT and CDR2 YENEEA.

The V gene is TRBV28, the J gene TRBJ2-7; D is possibly TRBD2 (5 bases). Trimming shortened V by 5 bases and J by 0 bases, and 17 bases separated the two germline ends. Germline V CDR1 and CDR2: MDHEN, SYDVKM. CDR3 length: 16 residues. CDR3 in amino acids: CASSPSSAESSYEQYF. The DNA for the CDR3 is TGTGCCAGCAGTCCCTCCTCAGCGGAGAGCTCCTACGAGCAGTACTTC. The full variable domain, rest sourced from reference TRBV28 and TRBJ2-7, is DVKVTQSSRYLVKRTGEKVFLECVQDMDHENMFWYRQDPGLGLRLIYFSYDVKMKEKGDIPEGYSVSREKKERFSLILESASTNQTSMYLCASSPSSAESSYEQYFGPGTRLTVT.

This chain uses TRBV29-1 with TRBJ1-2, with D perhaps matching TRBD1 (6 bases). Germline CDR1 SQVTM, CDR2 ANQGSEA. The V and J ends lost 4 bases and 4 bases respectively, with 10 bases between them. This CDR3 comprises 12 residues. CDR3 bases: TGCAGCGTTGGGGACACCCGCTATGGCTACACCTTC. It specifies CSVGDTRYGYTF.

This clone showed up just once. The V call is TRBV5-5, the J call TRBJ2-5, with D hard to call. The CDR3 has 13 amino acids. Trimming left V 3 bases short and J 3 bases short, with 9 bases between. From germline, CDR1 is SGHKS and CDR2 YYEKEE (reference sequence). The CDR3 here is CASSWAAEETQYF. DNA for the CDR3: TGTGCCAGCAGCTGGGCAGCCGAAGAGACCCAGTACTTC.